Here is one T cell receptor (beta chain) with its context. Its antigen is unidentified. Sequenced by immunoSEQ multiplex PCR; TCRdb stores in-frame clones only, minus some. The table shows roughly 140,000 clones, with about 81% occurring only once. After autologous stem cell transplantation all patients relapsed, and prior brentuximab vedotin exposure differed between cohorts. These data originate in a study of PD-1 blockade in classical Hodgkin lymphoma. Study-wide findings and caveats: Complete responders had baseline diversity similar to newly diagnosed patients.

The V end was cut by 5 bases, the J end by 9 bases, with 17 bases between. This CDR3 contains 14 residues. Germline CDR1 and CDR2: LGHNT and FRNRAP. The source was peripheral blood mononuclear cells (PBMCs), collected before the second cycle of nivolumab. This chain joins TRBV12-5 and TRBJ1-5; weak D call: TRBD1 (5 bases). This clonotype was sampled from a human donor with classical Hodgkin lymphoma. The CDR3 nucleotides are TGTGCTAGTGGTACCACTTGGCGGGGGGGGCCCCAGCATTTT. It encodes CASGTTWRGGPQHF. Full variable domain (rest looked up from reference TRBV12-5 and TRBJ1-5): DARVTQTPRHKVTEMGQEVTMRCQPILGHNTVFWYRQTMMQGLELLAYFRNRAPLDDSGMPKDRFSAEMPDATLATLKIQPSEPRDSAVYFCASGTTWRGGPQHFGDGTRLSIL.